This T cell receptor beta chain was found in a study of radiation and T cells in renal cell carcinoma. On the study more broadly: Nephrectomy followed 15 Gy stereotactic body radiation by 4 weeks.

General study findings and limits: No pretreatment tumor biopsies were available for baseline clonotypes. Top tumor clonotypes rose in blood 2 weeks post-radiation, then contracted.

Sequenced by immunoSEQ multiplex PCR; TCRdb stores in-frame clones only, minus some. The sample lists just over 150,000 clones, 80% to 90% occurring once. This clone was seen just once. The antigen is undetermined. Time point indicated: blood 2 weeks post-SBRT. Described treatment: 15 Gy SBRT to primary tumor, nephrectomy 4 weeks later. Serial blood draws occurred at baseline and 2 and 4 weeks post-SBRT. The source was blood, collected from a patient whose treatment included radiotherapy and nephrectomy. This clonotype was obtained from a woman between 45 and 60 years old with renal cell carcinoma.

In DNA form, the CDR3 reads TGTGCCAGCAGCTTAGATTGGGCCCTAGCGGGGCGAGAGACCCAGTACTTC. Residues: CASSLDWALAGRETQYF. The rearrangement links TRBV11-2 to TRBJ2-5; 9 bases fit TRBD2. V lost 0 bases, J lost 4 bases, and 9 bases stayed unmatched. CDR3 length: 17 residues. CDR1 SGHAT and CDR2 FQNNGV come from the germline V gene.